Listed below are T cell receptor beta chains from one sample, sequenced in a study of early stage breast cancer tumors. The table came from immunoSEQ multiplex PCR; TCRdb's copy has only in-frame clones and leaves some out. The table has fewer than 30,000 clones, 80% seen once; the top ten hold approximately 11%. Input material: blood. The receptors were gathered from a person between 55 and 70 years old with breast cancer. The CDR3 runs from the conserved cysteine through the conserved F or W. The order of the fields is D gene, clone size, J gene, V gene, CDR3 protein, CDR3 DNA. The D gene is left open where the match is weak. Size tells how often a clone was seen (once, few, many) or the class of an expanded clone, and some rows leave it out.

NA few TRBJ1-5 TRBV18 CASSPSDRPQHF TGTGCCAGCTCACCATCGGACAGACCCCAGCATTTT
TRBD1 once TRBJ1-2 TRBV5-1 CASSLIGTGGGGYTF TGCGCCAGCAGCTTGATCGGGACAGGGGGTGGCGGCTACACCTTC
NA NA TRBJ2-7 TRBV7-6 CASSLDRVSYEQYF TGTGCCAGCAGCTTAGACAGGGTCTCCTACGAGCAGTACTTC
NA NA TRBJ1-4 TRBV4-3 CASSQDQGINEKLFF TGCGCCAGCAGCCAAGATCAGGGGATTAATGAAAAACTGTTTTTT
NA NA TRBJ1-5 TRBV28 CASNGREGGFQPQHF TGTGCCAGCAACGGAAGGGAGGGGGGGTTCCAGCCCCAGCATTTT
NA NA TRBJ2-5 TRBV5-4 CASSLEQSPQETQYF TGTGCCAGCAGCTTGGAGCAAAGTCCCCAAGAGACCCAGTACTTC
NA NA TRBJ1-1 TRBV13 CASSQRTQMNTEAFF TGTGCCAGCAGCCAACGGACACAAATGAACACTGAAGCTTTCTTT
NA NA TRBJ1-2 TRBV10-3 CAISESGANYGYTF TGTGCCATCAGTGAGTCAGGGGCGAACTATGGCTACACCTTC
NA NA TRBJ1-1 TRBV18 CASSPEMNTEAFF TGTGCCAGCTCACCTGAGATGAACACTGAAGCTTTCTTT
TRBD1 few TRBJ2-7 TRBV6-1 CASSSRDRGSYEQYF TGTGCCAGCAGCTCCCGGGACAGGGGTTCCTACGAGCAGTACTTC
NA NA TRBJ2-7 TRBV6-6 CASSPTTSSYEQYF TGTGCCAGCAGTCCAACGACTAGCTCCTACGAGCAGTACTTC
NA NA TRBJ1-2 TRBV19 CASNYARAEGYTF TGTGCCAGTAACTACGCCAGGGCTGAAGGCTACACCTTC
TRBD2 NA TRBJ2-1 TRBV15 CATSRVGLAGVRAYNEQFF TGTGCCACCAGCAGAGTAGGCCTAGCGGGAGTAAGGGCCTACAATGAGCAGTTCTTC
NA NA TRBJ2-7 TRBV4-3 CASSQGVVAGSSYEQYF TGCGCCAGCAGCCAAGGGGTGGTCGCGGGTAGCTCCTACGAGCAGTACTTC
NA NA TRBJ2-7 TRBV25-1 CASSESSVVAEQYF TGTGCCAGCAGTGAGTCGTCGGTCGTAGCCGAGCAGTACTTC
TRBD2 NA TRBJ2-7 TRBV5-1 CASSLARTSGTSSTYEQYF TGCGCCAGCAGCTTGGCCCGGACTAGCGGAACTTCCTCTACCTACGAGCAGTACTTC
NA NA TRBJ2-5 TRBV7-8 CASSLNTDRETQYF TGTGCCAGCAGCTTAAACACGGACAGAGAGACCCAGTACTTC
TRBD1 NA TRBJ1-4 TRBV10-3 CAISESSWQGDEKLFF TGTGCCATCAGTGAGTCGAGTTGGCAGGGGGATGAAAAACTGTTTTTT
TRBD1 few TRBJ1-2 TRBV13 CASSLSGGTGYTF TGTGCCAGCAGCTTATCAGGGGGCACTGGCTACACCTTC
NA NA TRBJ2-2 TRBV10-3 CAISGGSGNTGELFF TGTGCCATCAGTGGGGGCTCGGGGAACACCGGGGAGCTGTTTTTT
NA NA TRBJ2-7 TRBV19 CASSDGSYEQYF TGTGCCAGTAGCGACGGGTCCTACGAGCAGTACTTC
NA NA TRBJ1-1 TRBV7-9 CASSPGSTAFF TGTGCCAGCAGCCCGGGATCGACAGCTTTCTTT